One sample yielded the 30 T cell receptor beta chains listed below, sequenced in a study of resident and recirculating memory T cells in vitiligo. TCRdb keeps only in-frame clones here, not all; method: immunoSEQ multiplex PCR. The table includes roughly 76,000 clones, roughly 90% detected once. The sequencing input was blood. These receptors originate from a male donor with vitiligo.

This clone has only a few counts. V gene TRBV19 combines with J gene TRBJ1-5, with D unresolved. The V gene lost 1 base and the J gene lost 7 bases, with 8 bases spanning the gap. The CDR3 spans 13 residues. In germline, CDR1 is LNHDA, CDR2 SQIVND (reference sequence). DNA for the CDR3: TGTGCCAGTAGTATAGCACTCAACCAGCCCCAGCATTTT. Translating gives CASSIALNQPQHF.

V is TRBV9 and J is TRBJ1-1; 9 positions match TRBD1. Trimming cost V 4 bases and J 4 bases; bases outside gene matches: 8. CDR3 size: 15 residues. The germline V gene encodes CDR1 SGDLS and CDR2 YYNGEE. The CDR3 bases are TGTGCCAGCAGCTACGACGTGACAGGGGGCACTGAAGCTTTCTTT. This sequence encodes CASSYDVTGGTEAFF.

With respect to this clone: The DNA is left out, because the CDR3 cannot be placed on it with certainty; the CDR3 is given as TCRdb lists it. The chain couples TRBV7-2 to TRBJ1-1. The CDR3 length is 13 residues, termini included. Germline V CDR1 and CDR2: SGHTA, FQGNSA. CDR3 loop: CASSSSVRTEAFF.

The rearrangement links TRBV6-1 to TRBJ2-5, with TRBD2 matching 11 bases. Germline V gene lookup returns CDR1 MNHNS and CDR2 SASEGT. The trim removed 3 bases at V and 1 base at J, leaving 1 base unmatched. The CDR3 consists of 15 residues. Here the CDR3 DNA reads TGTGCCAGCAGTGATCTAGCGGGGGGCCAAGAGACCCAGTACTTC. The encoded protein is CASSDLAGGQETQYF.

The rearrangement links TRBV6-1 to TRBJ2-7; D is uncertain. Trimming stripped 2 bases from V and 6 bases from J, with 5 bases between. The CDR3 spans 11 residues. Germline-derived CDR1 and CDR2 are MNHNS and SASEGT. CDR3 sequence: CASSESGEQYF. The CDR3 coding sequence is TGTGCCAGCAGTGAATCAGGCGAGCAGTACTTC.

This clone was observed once. V gene TRBV4-2 combines with J gene TRBJ2-1; no clear D gene. Germline-derived CDR1 and CDR2 are LGHNA and YNFKEQ. V was trimmed by 0 bases and J by 6 bases, leaving 9 bases between them. This CDR3 is built from 14 residues. The chain's CDR3 is CASSQEFVLNEQFF. The DNA for the CDR3 is TGTGCCAGCAGCCAAGAATTTGTCCTCAATGAGCAGTTCTTC.

The chain has TRBV5-4 and TRBJ1-1, with a tentative D call TRBD1 (6 bases). The germline V and J ends were trimmed by 10 bases and 5 bases, with 15 bases remaining between them. This CDR3 is 12 amino acids long. CDR1 SGHNT and CDR2 YYREEE come from the germline V gene (reference sequence). CDR3 sequence (DNA): TGTGCCGTTCTACAGGGATCGACTGAAGCTTTCTTT. It yields the protein CAVLQGSTEAFF.

The V and J genes are TRBV18 and TRBJ1-5; 8 bases fit TRBD1. The CDR3 consists of 15 residues. The V gene end was trimmed by 1 base and the J gene end by 6 bases; junction bases not matched to a gene: 5. Germline V gives CDR1 KGHSH, CDR2 LQKENI. In nucleotides, the CDR3 is TGTGCCAGCTCACCACTTGGACAGGGAAGTCAGCCCCAGCATTTT. Its protein is CASSPLGQGSQPQHF.

The V gene is TRBV6-1, the J gene TRBJ2-7, with a weak D call TRBD1 (5 bases). Trimming pared 7 bases from V and 0 bases from J, leaving 13 bases between. From germline, CDR1 is MNHNS and CDR2 SASEGT. The CDR3 contains 14 residues. The CDR3 DNA follows: TGTGCCAGCACAGTCTCAGACAGCTCCTACGAGCAGTACTTC. Translating gives CASTVSDSSYEQYF.

V gene TRBV7-2 combines with J gene TRBJ1-1; tentative D call: TRBD1 (5 bases). V was cut by 5 bases and J by 1 base, with 11 bases left in between. The CDR3 has 14 amino acids. Germline V gene data show CDR1 as SGHTA and CDR2 as FQGNSA. CDR3 residues: CASSITRENTEAFF. In DNA form, the CDR3 reads TGTGCCAGCAGCATAACCAGGGAGAACACTGAAGCTTTCTTT.

The V and J genes are TRBV7-7 and TRBJ2-5; 10 bases align to TRBD2. The CDR3 has 16 amino acids. Germline assignment: CDR1 SSHAT and CDR2 FNYEAQ (reference sequence). Trimming removed 1 base from V and 4 bases from J; junction bases left unmatched: 6. This CDR3 is CASSLVPSGGSETQYF. The CDR3 nucleotides read TGTGCCAGCAGCTTAGTACCTAGCGGGGGTTCAGAGACCCAGTACTTC.

V usage is TRBV19 and J usage is TRBJ2-5, with D possibly being TRBD1 (6 bases). The CDR3 extends over 14 amino acids. V shed 3 bases and J shed 1 base, with 9 bases lying between them. The germline CDR1 and CDR2 sequences are LNHDA and SQIVND (reference sequence). CDR3 protein: CASSMDSIQETQYF. The DNA of the CDR3 is TGTGCCAGTAGTATGGACAGCATCCAAGAGACCCAGTACTTC.

The chain joins TRBV29-1 to TRBJ2-6, with TRBD1 as a possible D gene (5 bases). CDR1 is SQVTM and CDR2 is ANQGSEA in the germline V gene. The CDR3 is made up of 18 amino acids. V lost 1 base and J lost 0, with 16 bases in between. CDR3 residues: CSVEARQGLSSGANVLTF. CDR3 bases: TGCAGCGTTGAAGCACGGCAGGGCCTCAGCTCTGGGGCCAACGTCCTGACTTTC.

Comment on this clone: The junction shows a germline mismatch at one end, possibly a read error. The chain couples TRBV6-6 to TRBJ1-1; 7 positions agree with TRBD1. Per the germline V gene, CDR1 is MNHNY and CDR2 is SVGAGI (reference sequence). The CDR3 is 14 residues long. In nucleotides, the CDR3 is TGTGCCGGCAGTTATGCGGAGGGGGCCACTGAAGCTTTCTTT. Protein sequence: CAGSYAEGATEAFF.

This chain uses TRBV4-1 with TRBJ2-1, with 9 nucleotides matching TRBD1. Germline CDR1 MGHRA, CDR2 YSYEKL. The J segment lost 4 bases and the V segment lost 1 base, leaving 14 bases of the junction unmatched. The CDR3 covers 19 residues. Written as DNA, the CDR3 is TGCGCCAGCAGCCAAGTGGCCCCTAAACAGGGGGCGTTATACAATGAGCAGTTCTTC. Translated: CASSQVAPKQGALYNEQFF.

V usage is TRBV4-2 and J usage is TRBJ1-1, with D tentatively TRBD1 (5 bases). Trimming took off 4 bases at V and 4 bases at J, with 16 bases between the two ends. This CDR3 comprises 15 residues. Germline V gene data show CDR1 as LGHNA and CDR2 as YNFKEQ. CDR3 in amino acids: CASSLTGGEGTEAFF. CDR3 DNA: TGTGCCAGCAGCCTCACCGGAGGGGAAGGCACTGAAGCTTTCTTT.

The chain employs TRBV19 and TRBJ1-3; D unclear. Germline CDR1 is LNHDA and CDR2 is SQIVND (reference sequence). V lost 3 bases, J lost 0 bases, and 15 bases lay in between. The CDR3 covers 17 residues. The CDR3 coding sequence is TGTGCCAGTAGTATCGCCCGTCATGCTAGCTCTGGAAACACCATATATTTT. Translating it yields CASSIARHASSGNTIYF.

V gene TRBV19 combines with J gene TRBJ2-1, with D possibly matching TRBD1 (5 bases). Germline V gene lookup returns CDR1 LNHDA and CDR2 SQIVND (reference sequence). V gave up 5 bases and J gave up 4 bases, with 15 bases separating them. The CDR3 runs 15 residues. The CDR3: CASSLGQARYNEQFF. CDR3 in DNA: TGTGCCAGTAGTCTCGGACAAGCACGGTACAATGAGCAGTTCTTC.

The rearrangement uses TRBV19 and TRBJ2-3; D remains ambiguous. The CDR3 covers 16 residues. CDR1 and CDR2 (germline): LNHDA, SQIVND (reference sequence). Trimming left V 0 bases short and J 6 bases short, with 16 bases between. The chain's CDR3 is CASSIDPRRFSDTQYF. CDR3 coding DNA: TGTGCCAGTAGTATAGATCCTAGAAGGTTTTCCGATACGCAGTATTTT.

This clone was picked up one time. This chain links TRBV4-2 with TRBJ1-4; maybe TRBD1 (5 bases). With 0 bases removed from V and 8 bases from J, the gap between germline ends came to 13 bases. This CDR3 contains 15 residues. Germline values: CDR1 LGHNA, CDR2 YNFKEQ. DNA for the CDR3: TGTGCCAGCAGCCAAGAGGGACCTGGAGGGGAAAAACTGTTTTTT. Its translation: CASSQEGPGGEKLFF.

V is TRBV7-9 and J is TRBJ2-1; the match to TRBD2 covers 13 bases. The CDR3 has 15 residues. Germline CDR1 SEHNR, CDR2 FQNEAQ (reference sequence). V shed 1 base and J 6 bases; nucleotides not matched to a gene: 0. As DNA, the CDR3 is TGTGCCAGCAGCTTAGGACTAGCGGGGGGCAATGAGCAGTTCTTC. This gives the protein CASSLGLAGGNEQFF.

This clone was counted once. The gene calls are TRBV4-3 and TRBJ1-5; possible D gene TRBD1, 6 bases. The CDR3 totals 16 residues. The ends were cut back, 1 base at V and 6 bases at J, with 16 bases in the middle. The germline CDR1 and CDR2 sequences are LGHNA and YSLEER. CDR3 sequence reads: CASSQGLNRVGQPQHF. In nucleotides, the CDR3 is TGCGCCAGCAGCCAAGGATTAAACAGGGTGGGTCAGCCCCAGCATTTT.

The V gene is TRBV4-3, the J gene TRBJ1-1; 8 positions match TRBD1. Germline CDR1 LGHNA, CDR2 YSLEER. The CDR3 loop spans 15 amino acids. Losses at the gene ends were 0 bases for V and 7 bases for J; bases not matched to a gene: 7. CDR3 nucleotides: TGCGCCAGCAGCCAAGATTGGGACAGGCGATATGAAGCTTTCTTT. The encoded protein is CASSQDWDRRYEAFF.

This sequence joins TRBV14 and TRBJ1-3, with a weak D call TRBD1 (6 bases). The length of the CDR3 is 14 residues. CDR1 and CDR2 from the germline V gene are SGHDN and FVKESK. Trimming pared 1 base from V and 10 bases from J, leaving 14 bases between. CDR3 residues: CASSQARTGTTIYF. The CDR3 DNA reads as TGTGCCAGCAGCCAAGCGAGAACCGGGACAACCATATATTTT.

The V and J genes are TRBV6-5 and TRBJ1-2; 9 positions agree with TRBD1. This CDR3 has 13 amino acids. Germline V CDR1 and CDR2: MNHEY, SVGAGI. Losses at the gene ends were 7 bases for V and 7 bases for J; bases not matched to a gene: 7. CDR3 region: CASNEGQGPGYTF. The CDR3 DNA sequence: TGTGCCAGCAACGAGGGACAGGGCCCTGGCTACACCTTC.

This chain uses TRBV19 with TRBJ1-5; D is uncertain. The CDR3 loop spans 13 amino acids. CDR1 is LNHDA and CDR2 is SQIVND in the germline V gene (reference sequence). V was clipped by 2 bases and J by 5 bases, with 7 bases between them. CDR3 DNA: TGTGCCAGTAGTATAAGCCCCGATCAGCCCCAGCATTTT. Protein product: CASSISPDQPQHF.

V and J are TRBV2 and TRBJ1-2, with D possibly being TRBD1 (5 bases). Trimming shortened V by 1 base and J by 0 bases, and 9 bases separated the two germline ends. From germline, CDR1 is SNHLY and CDR2 FYNNEI. CDR3 length: 15 amino acids. DNA for the CDR3: TGTGCCAGCAGTGAAGTGGGGGGGTCTAACTATGGCTACACCTTC. Translated: CASSEVGGSNYGYTF.

The chain carries TRBV28 and TRBJ1-5, with 7 nucleotides matching TRBD1. Trimming cost V 4 bases and J 6 bases; bases outside gene matches: 9. This CDR3 contains 15 residues. Germline CDR1 and CDR2: MDHEN and SYDVKM. The chain's CDR3 is CASSSSTGKGQPQHF. CDR3 nucleotides: TGTGCCAGCAGTTCCTCGACAGGGAAGGGTCAGCCCCAGCATTTT.

This clone was found a few times. The CDR3 reads CASSGTSGGADTQYF. Here the CDR3 DNA reads TGTGCCAGCAGTGGGACTAGCGGGGGGGCAGATACGCAGTATTTT. V is TRBV6-5 and J is TRBJ2-3; TRBD2 aligns across 16 bases. The CDR3 is made up of 15 amino acids. V lost 5 bases, J lost 4 bases, and 0 bases stayed unmatched. Germline V gives CDR1 MNHEY, CDR2 SVGAGI.

CDR3 DNA sequence: TGTGCCAGTAGTTTGAGGACAGGGGGTGCGAAACGACCTGGCAATCAGCCCCAGCATTTT. As protein: CASSLRTGGAKRPGNQPQHF. The V call is TRBV19, the J call TRBJ1-5; 10 nucleotides line up with TRBD1. Germline values: CDR1 LNHDA, CDR2 SQIVND (reference sequence). V was pared by 5 bases and J by 2 bases, with 18 bases of the junction left unmatched. The CDR3 loop spans 20 amino acids. The variable domain in full, with the rest retrieved from reference TRBV19 and TRBJ1-5, is DGGITQSPKYLFRKEGQNVTLSCEQNLNHDAMYWYRQDPGQGLRLIYYSQIVNDFQKGDIAEGYSVSREKKESFPLTVTSAQKNPTAFYLCASSLRTGGAKRPGNQPQHFGDGTRLSIL.